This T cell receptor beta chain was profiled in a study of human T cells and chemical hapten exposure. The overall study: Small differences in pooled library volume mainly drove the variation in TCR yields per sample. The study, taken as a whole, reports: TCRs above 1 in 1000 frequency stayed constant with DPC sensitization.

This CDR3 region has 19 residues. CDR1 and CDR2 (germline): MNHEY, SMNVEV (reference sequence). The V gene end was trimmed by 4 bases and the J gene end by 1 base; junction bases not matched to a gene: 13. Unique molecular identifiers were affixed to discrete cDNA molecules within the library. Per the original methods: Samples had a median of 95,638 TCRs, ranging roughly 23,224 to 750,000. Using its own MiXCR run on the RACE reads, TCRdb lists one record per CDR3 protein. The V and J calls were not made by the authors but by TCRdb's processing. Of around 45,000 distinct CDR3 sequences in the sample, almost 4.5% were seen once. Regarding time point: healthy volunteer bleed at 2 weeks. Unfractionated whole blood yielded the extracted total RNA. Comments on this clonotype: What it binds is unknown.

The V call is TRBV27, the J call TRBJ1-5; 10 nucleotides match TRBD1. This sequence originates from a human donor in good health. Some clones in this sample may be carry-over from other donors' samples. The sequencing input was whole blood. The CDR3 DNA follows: TGTGCCAGCAGTTCTATAACCGGGACAGGGGTGACGAGCAATCAGCCCCAGCATTTT. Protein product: CASSSITGTGVTSNQPQHF.